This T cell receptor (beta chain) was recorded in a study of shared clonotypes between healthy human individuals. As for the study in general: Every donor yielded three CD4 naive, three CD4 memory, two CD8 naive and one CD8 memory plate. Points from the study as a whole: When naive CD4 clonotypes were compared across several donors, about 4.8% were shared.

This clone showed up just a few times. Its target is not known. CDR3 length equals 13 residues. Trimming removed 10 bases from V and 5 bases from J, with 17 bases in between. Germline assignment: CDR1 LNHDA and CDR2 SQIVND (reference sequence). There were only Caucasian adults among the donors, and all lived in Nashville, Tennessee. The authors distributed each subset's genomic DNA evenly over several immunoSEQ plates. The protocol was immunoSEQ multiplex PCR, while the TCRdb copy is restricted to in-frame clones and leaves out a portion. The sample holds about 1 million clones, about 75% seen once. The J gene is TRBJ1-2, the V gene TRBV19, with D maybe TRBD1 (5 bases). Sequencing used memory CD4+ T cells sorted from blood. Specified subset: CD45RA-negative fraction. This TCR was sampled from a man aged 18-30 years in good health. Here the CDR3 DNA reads TGTGCCAACCTAACCGGGGGTCCTTATGGCTACACCTTC. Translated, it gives CANLTGGPYGYTF.